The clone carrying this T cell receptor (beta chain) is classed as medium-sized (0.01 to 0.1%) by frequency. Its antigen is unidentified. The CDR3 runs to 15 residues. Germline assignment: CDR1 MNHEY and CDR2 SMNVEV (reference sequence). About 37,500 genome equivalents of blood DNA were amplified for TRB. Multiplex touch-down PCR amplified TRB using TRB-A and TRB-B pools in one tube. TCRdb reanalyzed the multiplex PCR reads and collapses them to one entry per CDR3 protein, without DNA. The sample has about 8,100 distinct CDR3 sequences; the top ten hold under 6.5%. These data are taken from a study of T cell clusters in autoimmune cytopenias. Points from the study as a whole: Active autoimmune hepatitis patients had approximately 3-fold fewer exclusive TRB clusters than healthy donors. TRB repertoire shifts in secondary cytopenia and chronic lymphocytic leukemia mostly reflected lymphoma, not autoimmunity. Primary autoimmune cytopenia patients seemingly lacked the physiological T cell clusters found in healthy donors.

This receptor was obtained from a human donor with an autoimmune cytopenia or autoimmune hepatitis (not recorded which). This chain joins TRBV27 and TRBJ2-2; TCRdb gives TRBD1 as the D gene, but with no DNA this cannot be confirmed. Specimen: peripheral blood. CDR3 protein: CASSLGDRGPGELFF.